These 11 T cell receptor beta chains were sequenced from one sample in a study of long-term antiretroviral therapy in people with HIV. Researchers report immunoSEQ v3.0 was run at survey level. Data came from immunoSEQ multiplex PCR; TCRdb stores just in-frame clones and leaves some out. The sample has over 25,000 clones, 95% to 97% seen once. This specimen was unsorted PBMCs, taken 6.5 to 6.6 years after starting antiretroviral therapy. The receptors come from a man aged 25 to 40 with HIV.

V is TRBV7-9 and J is TRBJ2-3; no firm D call. Germline CDR1 reads SEHNR; CDR2 reads FQNEAQ (reference sequence). The CDR3 sequence is 12 residues long. The ends were cut back, 5 bases at V and 3 bases at J, with 6 bases in the middle. Here the CDR3 reads CASSPPTDTQYF. In DNA, the CDR3 is TGTGCCAGCAGCCCGCCAACAGATACGCAGTATTTT.

This chain links TRBV13 with TRBJ1-3, with a possible D match to TRBD1 (5 bases). Trimming removed 4 bases from V and 2 bases from J, with 12 bases in between. CDR1 is PRHDT and CDR2 is FYEKMQ in the germline V gene (reference sequence). This CDR3 has 15 amino acids. CDR3 sequence: CASSSRGIPGNTIYF. CDR3 nucleotide sequence: TGTGCCAGCAGCTCTAGGGGAATTCCTGGAAACACCATATATTTT. The full variable domain, completed using reference TRBV13 and TRBJ1-3, is AAGVIQSPRHLIKEKRETATLKCYPIPRHDTVYWYQQGPGQDPQFLISFYEKMQSDKGSIPDRFSAQQFSDYHSELNMSSLELGDSALYFCASSSRGIPGNTIYFGEGSWLTVV.

The V and J genes are TRBV11-3 and TRBJ2-1, with D possibly matching TRBD2 (6 bases). The CDR3 is 15 amino acids. CDR1 and CDR2 (germline): SGHNT, YENEEA. V shed 0 bases and J shed 1 base, with 7 bases lying between them. CDR3 loop: CASSLDGRSYNEQFF. The CDR3 DNA reads TGTGCCAGCAGCTTAGACGGGAGATCCTACAATGAGCAGTTCTTC.

In DNA, the CDR3 is TGTGCCAGCAGCGTAGGGGGCAGTAGGGCCGGGGAGCTGTTTTTT. This encodes CASSVGGSRAGELFF. The chain recombines TRBV9 with TRBJ2-2, with a tentative D call TRBD1 (5 bases). The germline V and J ends were trimmed by 0 bases and 6 bases, with 12 bases remaining between them. CDR3 length: 15 residues. Germline V lookup: CDR1 SGDLS, CDR2 YYNGEE.

The chain is built from TRBV19 and TRBJ1-2; D uncertain. The germline V gene encodes CDR1 LNHDA and CDR2 SQIVND (reference sequence). V lost 3 bases to trimming and J lost 2 bases, with 7 bases between them. The CDR3 is 13 residues long. CDR3: CASSMSANYGYTF. CDR3 bases: TGTGCCAGTAGTATGTCAGCCAACTATGGCTACACCTTC.

This chain uses TRBV6-4 with TRBJ2-1, with D possibly being TRBD1 (6 bases). The CDR3 contains 13 residues. With 9 bases removed from V and 1 base from J, the gap between germline ends came to 10 bases. Looked up from germline, CDR1 is MRHNA and CDR2 is SNTAGT. CDR3 residues: CARETGSYNEQFF. In DNA form, the CDR3 reads TGTGCCAGAGAGACAGGTTCCTACAATGAGCAGTTCTTC.

The V gene is TRBV6-5, the J gene TRBJ2-4; 7 nucleotides match TRBD1. In germline, CDR1 is MNHEY, CDR2 SVGAGI. The V and J ends lost 2 bases and 8 bases, in that order; junction bases with no gene match: 3. The CDR3 has 13 amino acids. The CDR3 DNA sequence: TGTGCCAGCAGTTACGGACAGGCCCACATTCAGTACTTC. Its protein is CASSYGQAHIQYF.

The chain recombines TRBV7-9 with TRBJ2-7; D remains ambiguous. Germline loops: CDR1 SEHNR, CDR2 FQNEAQ (reference sequence). This CDR3 comprises 14 residues. Trimming left V 1 base short and J 6 bases short, with 13 bases between. The CDR3 coding sequence is TGTGCCAGCAGCTTAGGGGTTGGTCGTGGCGAGCAGTACTTC. Protein product: CASSLGVGRGEQYF.

The chain combines TRBV7-8 with TRBJ2-3, with a possible D match to TRBD2 (5 bases). With 4 bases removed from V and 5 bases from J, the gap between germline ends came to 13 bases. The germline CDR1 and CDR2 sequences are SGHVS and FQNEAQ. This CDR3 spans 14 amino acids. The CDR3 is CASSYTTGLDTQYF. As DNA, the CDR3 is TGTGCCAGCAGCTATACCACGGGGTTAGATACGCAGTATTTT. Together with reference TRBV7-8 and TRBJ2-3, the CDR3 gives the full variable domain: GAGVSQSPRYKVAKRGQDVALRCDPISGHVSLFWYQQALGQGPEFLTYFQNEAQLDKSGLPSDRFFAERPEGSVSTLKIQRTQQEDSAVYLCASSYTTGLDTQYFGPGTRLTVL.

The CDR3 sequence: CASSPGGGDGGIYEQYF. The CDR3 bases are TGTGCCAGCAGCCCAGGGGGCGGGGACGGCGGAATCTACGAGCAGTACTTC. The chain couples TRBV13 to TRBJ2-7, with 8 bases fitting TRBD1. J was trimmed by 3 bases and V by 5 bases; bases with no gene match: 15. CDR3 length equals 17 residues. CDR1 and CDR2 from the germline V gene are PRHDT and FYEKMQ (reference sequence).

This rearrangement joins TRBV5-1 to TRBJ2-1; possible D gene TRBD1, 5 bases. The germline V gene has CDR1 SGHRS and CDR2 YFSETQ. Deletions cut 4 bases from V and 3 bases from J, with 17 bases between. The CDR3 sequence is 16 residues long. The CDR3 nucleotides are TGCGCCAGCAGCCCCGACCAGGGTCAACGCTACAATGAGCAGTTCTTC. Translating gives CASSPDQGQRYNEQFF.